The clone carrying this T cell receptor beta chain was seen at least ten times. The data were obtained in a study of neurological immune-mediated disorders. As for the cDNA, it was generated by 5'RACE with 10-nucleotide random UMIs. TCRdb independently ran MiXCR on the 5' RACE reads; one entry per CDR3 protein. In the table there are tens of thousands of distinct CDR3 sequences, 4% to 6% of which are singletons. The receptor was isolated from a man between 18 and 35 years old with multiple sclerosis. The sequenced sample was PBMCs.

CDR3: CSACRTGSAYNEQFF. CDR3 in DNA: TGCAGTGCTTGCCGGACGGGGAGTGCCTACAATGAGCAGTTCTTC. The genes are TRBV20-1 and TRBJ2-1; possibly TRBD2 for D (5 bases). The CDR3 consists of 15 residues. V lost 5 bases and J lost 2, with 16 bases in between. Germline assignment: CDR1 DFQATT and CDR2 SNEGSKA (reference sequence).